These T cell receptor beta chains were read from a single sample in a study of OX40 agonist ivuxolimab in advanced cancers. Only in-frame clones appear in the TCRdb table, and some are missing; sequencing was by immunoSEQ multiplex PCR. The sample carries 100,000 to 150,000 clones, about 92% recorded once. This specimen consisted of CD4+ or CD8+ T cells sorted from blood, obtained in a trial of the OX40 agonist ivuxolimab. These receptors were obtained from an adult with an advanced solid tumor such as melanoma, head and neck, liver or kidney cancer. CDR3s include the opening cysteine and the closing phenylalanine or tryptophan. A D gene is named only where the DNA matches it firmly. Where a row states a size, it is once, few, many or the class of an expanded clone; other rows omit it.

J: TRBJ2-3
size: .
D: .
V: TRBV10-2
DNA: TGCGCCAGCAGTGACTGGGGGGATCGCACAGATACGCAGTATTTT
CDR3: CASSDWGDRTDTQYF

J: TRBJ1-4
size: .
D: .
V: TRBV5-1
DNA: TGCGCCAGCAGCTTGAGGCCGAACTTTAATGAAAAACTGTTTTTT
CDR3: CASSLRPNFNEKLFF

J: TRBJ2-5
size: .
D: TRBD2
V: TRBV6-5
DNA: TGTGCCAGCAGTGACTACACTAGCGGGGAGACCCAGTACTTC
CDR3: CASSDYTSGETQYF

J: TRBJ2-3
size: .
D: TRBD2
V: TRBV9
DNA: TGTGCCAGCAGCCCTGGGACTATTAGCACAGATACGCAGTATTTT
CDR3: CASSPGTISTDTQYF

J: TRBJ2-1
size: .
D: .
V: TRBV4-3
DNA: TGCGCCAGCAGCCAAGACAGGGGTTTCTACAATGAGCAGTTCTTC
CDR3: CASSQDRGFYNEQFF

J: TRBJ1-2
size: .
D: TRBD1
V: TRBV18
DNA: TGTGCCAGCTCACTCGGACAGGGGATTGACTATGGCTACACCTTC
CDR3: CASSLGQGIDYGYTF

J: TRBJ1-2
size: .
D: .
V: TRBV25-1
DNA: TGTGCCAGCAGTGTAGGAAGTGGCTACACCTTC
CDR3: CASSVGSGYTF

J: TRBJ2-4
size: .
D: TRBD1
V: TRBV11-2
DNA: TGTGCCAGCAGCTTAAGGCCAGGGGGAGAAAACATTCAGTACTTC
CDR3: CASSLRPGGENIQYF

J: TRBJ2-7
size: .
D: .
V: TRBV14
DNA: TGTGCCAGCAGCCAAGGGTACGAGCAGTACTTC
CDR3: CASSQGYEQYF

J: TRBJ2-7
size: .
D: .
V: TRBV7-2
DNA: TGTGCCAGCAGCTTAGGTTGGCAATACGAGCAGTACTTC
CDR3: CASSLGWQYEQYF

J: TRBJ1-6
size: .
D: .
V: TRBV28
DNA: TGTGCCAGCAGTTTTATTAGGTCTTCACCCCTCCACTTT
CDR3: CASSFIRSSPLHF

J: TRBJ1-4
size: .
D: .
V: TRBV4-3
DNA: TGCGCCAGCAGCCAAGTAGGGATGCACGAAAAACTGTTTTTT
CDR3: CASSQVGMHEKLFF

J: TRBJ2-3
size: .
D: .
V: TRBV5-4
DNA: TGTGCCAGCAGCTTCGGGAAGACAGATACGCAGTATTTT
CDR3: CASSFGKTDTQYF

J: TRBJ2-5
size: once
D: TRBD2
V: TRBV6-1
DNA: TGTGCCAGCAGTTTAGCGGGGTACCAAGAGACCCAGTACTTC
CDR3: CASSLAGYQETQYF

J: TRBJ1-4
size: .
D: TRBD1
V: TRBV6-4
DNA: TGTGCCAGCAGTGACTGGACAGGGGGGGCTAATGAAAAACTGTTTTTT
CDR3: CASSDWTGGANEKLFF

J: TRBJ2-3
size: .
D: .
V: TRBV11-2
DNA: TGTGCCAGCAGCCCGAGAGGTGGGATTAGCACAGATACGCAGTATTTT
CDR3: CASSPRGGISTDTQYF

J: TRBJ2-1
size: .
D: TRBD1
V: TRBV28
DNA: TGTGCCAGCAGTACACATGGACAGGGCCAAAAATACAATGAGCAGTTCTTC
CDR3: CASSTHGQGQKYNEQFF